A selection of T cell receptor beta chains follows, all from one sample in a study of early T cells in non-severe SARS-CoV-2 infection. TCRdb analysed the 5' RACE reads with MiXCR anew, one entry per CDR3 protein. Of approximately 37,000 distinct CDR3 sequences in the sample, roughly 4.3% were seen once. Sample: whole blood. The receptors originated from an adult who was a healthcare worker with PCR-confirmed SARS-CoV-2 infection or an uninfected control (not recorded which). CDR3s include the opening cysteine and the closing phenylalanine or tryptophan. The D gene is left open where the match is weak. Size is stated for part of the rows, as once, few or many counts, or as a class when the clone is expanded.

TRBV12-3/TRBV12-4	TRBJ2-5	many	TRBD2	13	TGTGCCAGCAGTTTATCGGGGGGATCGACCCAGTACTTC	CASSLSGGSTQYF
TRBV18	TRBJ1-5	many	-	14	TGTGCCAGCTCACCACCGGGCGGTAATCAGCCCCAGCATTTT	CASSPPGGNQPQHF
TRBV5-1	TRBJ2-7	many	TRBD1	14	TGCGCCAGCAGCTTGACAGGGGGCACCTACGAGCAGTACTTC	CASSLTGGTYEQYF
TRBV6-6	TRBJ1-3	many	TRBD1	16	TGTGCCAGCAGTTATTCCGGGACAGGGTACGGAAACACCATATATTTT	CASSYSGTGYGNTIYF
TRBV15	TRBJ1-1	many	-	16	TGTGCCACCGGTAGGGCTGGGTCGCGGGTGAACACTGAAGCTTTCTTT	CATGRAGSRVNTEAFF
TRBV20-1	TRBJ1-1	medium-sized	-	12	TGCAGTGCTAAAGCGGGGAACACTGAAGCTTTCTTT	CSAKAGNTEAFF
TRBV25-1	TRBJ1-1	many	-	13	TGTGCCAGCAGAATCGGGTTGAACACTGAAGCTTTCTTT	CASRIGLNTEAFF
TRBV14	TRBJ2-1	many	-	12	TGTGCCAGCAGCCAAGTCCCTGGTGAGCAGTTCTTC	CASSQVPGEQFF
TRBV11-2	TRBJ2-3	many	-	12	TGTGCCAGCAGCGTTAATAGTGAGGCGCAGTATTTT	CASSVNSEAQYF
TRBV10-1	TRBJ2-5	few	-	13	TGCGCCAGCAGCGGACGGCTACAACAGACCCAGTACTTC	CASSGRLQQTQYF
TRBV28	TRBJ1-1	many	TRBD1	15	TGTGCCAGCAGTACGACAGGGACTGGGAACACTGAAGCTTTCTTT	CASSTTGTGNTEAFF
TRBV28	TRBJ2-5	-	-	14	TGTGCCACCCTCCCAGGGTATCGCCAAGAGACCCAGTACTTC	CATLPGYRQETQYF
TRBV9	TRBJ2-2	few	TRBD2	16	TGTGCCAGCACCTCCCTGAAGAGCGGGAGCACCGGGGAGCTGTTTTTT	CASTSLKSGSTGELFF
TRBV2	TRBJ1-2	-	-	13	TGTGCCAGCATCGAAATCCCGTTGGGTGGCTACACCTTC	CASIEIPLGGYTF
TRBV2	TRBJ1-2	many	-	12	TGTGCCAGCAGTGCCGATTTCTATGGCTACACCTTC	CASSADFYGYTF
TRBV13	TRBJ1-5	many	TRBD1	16	TGTGCCAGCAGCCGCTACAGGGGGCAGGGCAATCAGCCCCAGCATTTT	CASSRYRGQGNQPQHF
TRBV7-9	TRBJ1-5	few	-	12	TGTGCCAGCAGTTTTGGTCATCAGCCCCAGCATTTT	CASSFGHQPQHF
TRBV21-1	TRBJ2-3	many	-	18	TGTGCCAGCGAGAAAGGGTGGGCTGCCCCAGTTGACACAGATACGCAGTATTTT	CASEKGWAAPVDTDTQYF
TRBV20-1	TRBJ2-1	-	-	14	TGCAGTTTTCTGCCGGGGCCAAAAAACAATGAGCAGTTCTTC	CSFLPGPKNNEQFF
TRBV4-1	TRBJ1-1	many	-	13	TGCGCCAGCAGCCAAGGACAGTACACTGAAGCTTTCTTT	CASSQGQYTEAFF
TRBV3-1	TRBJ2-1	few	-	15	TGTGCCAGCAGCCAGGGGTTCAGCGAGGTGAGTGAGCAGTTCTTC	CASSQGFSEVSEQFF
TRBV20-1	TRBJ2-7	many	TRBD1	13	TGCAGTGCTAGACCAGGGGGCTCCTACGAGCAGTACTTC	CSARPGGSYEQYF
TRBV12-3/TRBV12-4	TRBJ1-5	many	-	14	TGTGCCAGCAGTTTGAGTACAGGGCTTCAGCCCCAGCATTTT	CASSLSTGLQPQHF
TRBV11-2	TRBJ2-7	many	-	14	TGTGCCAGCAGCTTAGTGCCCAACAACTACGAGCAGTACTTC	CASSLVPNNYEQYF
TRBV6-2/TRBV6-3	TRBJ1-1	many	-	13	TGTGCCAGCAGTTACGCTGGTAAAGCTGAAGCTTTCTTT	CASSYAGKAEAFF